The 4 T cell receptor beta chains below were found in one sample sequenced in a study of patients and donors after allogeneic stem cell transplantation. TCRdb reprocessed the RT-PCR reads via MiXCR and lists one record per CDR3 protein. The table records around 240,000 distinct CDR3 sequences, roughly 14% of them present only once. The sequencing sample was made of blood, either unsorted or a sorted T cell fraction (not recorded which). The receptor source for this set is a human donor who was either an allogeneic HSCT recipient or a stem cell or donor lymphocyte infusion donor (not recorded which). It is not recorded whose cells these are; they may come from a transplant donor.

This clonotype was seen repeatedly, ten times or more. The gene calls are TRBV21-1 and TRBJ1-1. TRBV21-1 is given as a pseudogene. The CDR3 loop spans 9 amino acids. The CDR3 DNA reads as TGTGCCAGTCGGACTGAAGCTTTCTTT. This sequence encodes CASRTEAFF.

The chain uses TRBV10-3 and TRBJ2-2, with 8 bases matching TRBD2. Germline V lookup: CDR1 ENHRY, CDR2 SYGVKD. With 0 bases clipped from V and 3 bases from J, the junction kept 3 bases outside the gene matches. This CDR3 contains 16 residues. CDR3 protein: CAISESRRGDTGELFF. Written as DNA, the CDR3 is TGTGCCATCAGTGAGTCACGGCGGGGGGACACCGGGGAGCTGTTTTTT.

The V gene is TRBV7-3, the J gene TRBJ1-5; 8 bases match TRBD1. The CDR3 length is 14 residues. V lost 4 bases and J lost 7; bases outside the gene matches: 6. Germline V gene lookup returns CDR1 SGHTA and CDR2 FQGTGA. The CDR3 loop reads CASSSGGLGQPQHF. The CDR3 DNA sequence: TGTGCCAGCAGCTCAGGGGGCTTGGGGCAGCCCCAGCATTTT.

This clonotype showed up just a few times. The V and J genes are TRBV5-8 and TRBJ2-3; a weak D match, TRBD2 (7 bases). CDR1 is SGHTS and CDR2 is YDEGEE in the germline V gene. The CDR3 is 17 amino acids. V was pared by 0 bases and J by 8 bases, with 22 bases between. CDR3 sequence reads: CASSLGLRGAGSGTQYF. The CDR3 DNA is TGTGCCAGCAGCTTGGGACTCCGGGGGGCCGGCTCGGGTACGCAGTATTTT.